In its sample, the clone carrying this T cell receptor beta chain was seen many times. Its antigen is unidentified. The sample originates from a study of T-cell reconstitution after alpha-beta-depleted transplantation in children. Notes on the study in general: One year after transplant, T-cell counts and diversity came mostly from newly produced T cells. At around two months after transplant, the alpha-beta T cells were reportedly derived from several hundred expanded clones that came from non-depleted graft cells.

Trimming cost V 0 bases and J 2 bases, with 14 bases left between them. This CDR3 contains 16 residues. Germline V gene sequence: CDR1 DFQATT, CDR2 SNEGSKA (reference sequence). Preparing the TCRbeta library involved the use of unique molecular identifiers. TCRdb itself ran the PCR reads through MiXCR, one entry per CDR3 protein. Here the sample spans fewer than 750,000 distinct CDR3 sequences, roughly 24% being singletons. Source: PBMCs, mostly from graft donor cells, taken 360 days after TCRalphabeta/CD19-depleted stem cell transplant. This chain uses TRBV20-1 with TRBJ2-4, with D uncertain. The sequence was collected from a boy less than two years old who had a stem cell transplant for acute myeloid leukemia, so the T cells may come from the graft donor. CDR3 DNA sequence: TGCAGTGCTAGAGATAGGAAGGATGTGACCAAAAACATTCAGTACTTC. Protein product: CSARDRKDVTKNIQYF.